A single sample is the source of the 10 T cell receptor beta chains below, sequenced in a study of blood T cell repertoires in COVID-19 (dated by TCRdb to 2019 to 2021). Library method: the immunoSEQ multiplex PCR assay. TCRdb stores this immuneACCESS table with in-frame sequences only. Part of the clones is absent; in the studies checked, under half of the shortfall reflects unresolved V genes, and no reason is known for the rest. A total of about 210,000 clones appear in this sample, approximately 84% of them only once. The top ten hold 6% to 8.5% of the sample. Source material: peripheral blood. Source of these receptors: a woman in her forties or fifties with active or convalescent COVID-19.

In this sample, this clone turned up once. The chain combines TRBV30 with TRBJ2-1; 7 bases match TRBD2. CDR3 length: 15 amino acids. Germline values: CDR1 GTSNPN, CDR2 SVGIG (reference sequence). The trim removed 3 bases at V and 5 bases at J, leaving 10 bases unmatched. The CDR3 nucleotides read TGTGCCTGGAGGATCTTTTCAGCGGGACACAATGAGCAGTTCTTC. This gives the protein CAWRIFSAGHNEQFF.

The chain has TRBV7-9 and TRBJ2-5, with D possibly being TRBD1 (5 bases). The CDR3 has 16 residues. Germline assignment: CDR1 SEHNR and CDR2 FQNEAQ (reference sequence). Between the trimmed V and J ends, which lost 1 base and 5 bases, there was a span of 17 bases. In DNA form, the CDR3 reads TGTGCCAGCAGCTTAGACAGGCAAACTTATGGGGAGACCCAGTACTTC. Amino acids: CASSLDRQTYGETQYF.

The chain has TRBV28 and TRBJ1-5; D remains unclear. The V gene's germline CDR1 is MDHEN and CDR2 SYDVKM. The CDR3 totals 11 residues. The ends were cut back, 5 bases at V and 8 bases at J, with 7 bases in the middle. CDR3 sequence (DNA): TGTGCCAGCAGTAACAGCAAGCCCCAGCATTTT. Translated: CASSNSKPQHF.

The rearrangement uses TRBV25-1 and TRBJ1-4; D gene uncertain. Germline CDR1 is MGHDK and CDR2 is SYGVNS. V was shortened by 1 base and J by 8 bases, with 14 bases between the two germline ends. The CDR3 has 15 residues. The CDR3 sequence is CASSELGGKDEKLFF. DNA of the CDR3: TGTGCCAGCAGTGAATTGGGAGGGAAGGACGAAAAACTGTTTTTT.

V gene TRBV5-5 combines with J gene TRBJ1-5; 7 bases map to TRBD1. In germline, CDR1 is SGHKS, CDR2 YYEKEE (reference sequence). CDR3 length equals 14 residues. Trimming removed 4 bases from V and 8 bases from J; junction bases left unmatched: 9. The CDR3 bases are TGTGCCAGCAGCGCCGGGACAGCGAGCGAGCCCCAGCATTTT. This gives the protein CASSAGTASEPQHF.

This clone has more than one count but fewer than ten. This rearrangement joins TRBV21-1 to TRBJ1-2; the D call TRBD1 from the table was never checked on the DNA. TRBV21-1 is assigned pseudogene status. The CDR3 runs to 17 residues. The chain's CDR3 is CASSKVRTGRNDYGYTF. In nucleotides, the CDR3 is TGTGCCAGCAGCAAAGTTAGGACAGGGCGGAACGACTATGGCTACACCTTC.

This clone was detected only once. This chain connects TRBV11-2 to TRBJ1-1; TRBD1 matches at 12 bases. The ends lost 3 bases at V and 5 bases at J; junction bases unmatched: 7. The CDR3 totals 16 residues. Germline CDR1 reads SGHAT; CDR2 reads FQNNGV. CDR3 residues: CASSLRDRGLGTEAFF. CDR3 bases: TGTGCCAGCAGCTTGCGGGACAGGGGGCTAGGTACTGAAGCTTTCTTT. Drawing the rest from reference TRBV11-2 and TRBJ1-1, the complete variable domain is EAGVAQSPRYKIIEKRQSVAFWCNPISGHATLYWYQQILGQGPKLLIQFQNNGVVDDSQLPKDRFSAERLKGVDSTLKIQPAKLEDSAVYLCASSLRDRGLGTEAFFGQGTRLTVV.

V usage is TRBV28 and J usage is TRBJ1-2, with a weak D call TRBD1 (5 bases). Looked up from germline, CDR1 is MDHEN and CDR2 is SYDVKM. Trimming left V 1 base short and J 4 bases short, with 10 bases between. This CDR3 contains 14 residues. CDR3 amino acids: CASSLLQGAYGYTF. The CDR3 DNA reads TGTGCCAGCAGTTTATTACAAGGGGCCTATGGCTACACCTTC.

Turning to this clone: The same CDR3 also results from other DNA sequences found in this sample. The V and J genes are TRBV29-1 and TRBJ1-4; weak D call: TRBD1 (6 bases). The length of the CDR3 is 12 residues. Trimming shortened V by 3 bases and J by 6 bases, and 8 bases separated the two germline ends. Looked up from germline, CDR1 is SQVTM and CDR2 is ANQGSEA. Here the CDR3 DNA reads TGCAGCGTTGACAGGGGAGATGAAAAACTGTTTTTT. Translated, it gives CSVDRGDEKLFF.

This clone was recorded a few times. The CDR3 sequence is CASSLSPGLAGLNTGELFF. In DNA, the CDR3 is TGTGCCAGCAGCCTATCTCCGGGACTAGCGGGACTAAACACCGGGGAGCTGTTTTTT. The gene calls are TRBV28 and TRBJ2-2; TRBD2 agrees at 13 bases. The CDR3 is made up of 19 amino acids. With V trimmed by 6 bases and J by 2 bases, 12 bases remained unmatched. Per germline, CDR1 MDHEN and CDR2 SYDVKM. The whole variable domain, remainder taken from reference TRBV28 and TRBJ2-2, is DVKVTQSSRYLVKRTGEKVFLECVQDMDHENMFWYRQDPGLGLRLIYFSYDVKMKEKGDIPEGYSVSREKKERFSLILESASTNQTSMYLCASSLSPGLAGLNTGELFFGEGSRLTVL.